This T cell receptor (beta chain) was recovered during a study of T cell clones after liver transplantation. This table comes from immunoSEQ multiplex PCR, and its TCRdb copy is limited to in-frame clones, with some not included. The table has about 70,000 clones, around 80% seen once. V lost 0 bases and J 5 bases, leaving 11 bases between the germline ends. This CDR3 region has 14 residues. CDR1 and CDR2 from the germline V gene are SGDLS and YYNGEE. The material was CD4+ T cells from blood, obtained 12 months after liver transplant. The origin of this receptor is a human patient who received a liver transplant. Some T cells may be provided by the graft donor. This rearrangement joins TRBV9 to TRBJ1-2; no clear D. The chain's CDR3 is CASSVDLVEYGYTF. CDR3 DNA sequence: TGTGCCAGCAGCGTAGATCTTGTTGAGTATGGCTACACCTTC.